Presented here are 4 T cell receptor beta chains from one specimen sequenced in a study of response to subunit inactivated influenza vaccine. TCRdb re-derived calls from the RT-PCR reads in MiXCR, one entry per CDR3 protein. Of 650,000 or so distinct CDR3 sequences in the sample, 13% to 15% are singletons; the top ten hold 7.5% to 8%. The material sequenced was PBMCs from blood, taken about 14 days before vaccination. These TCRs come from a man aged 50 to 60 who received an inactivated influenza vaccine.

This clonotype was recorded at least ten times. The CDR3 loop reads CASSVGLAGVYEQYF. Here the CDR3 DNA reads TGTGCCAGCAGCGTGGGACTAGCGGGAGTATACGAGCAGTACTTC. This chain connects TRBV11-2 to TRBJ2-7; TRBD2 agrees at 14 bases. J was trimmed by 4 bases and V by 5 bases; bases with no gene match: 4. CDR3 length: 15 residues. CDR1 is SGHAT, CDR2 FQNNGV, per germline.

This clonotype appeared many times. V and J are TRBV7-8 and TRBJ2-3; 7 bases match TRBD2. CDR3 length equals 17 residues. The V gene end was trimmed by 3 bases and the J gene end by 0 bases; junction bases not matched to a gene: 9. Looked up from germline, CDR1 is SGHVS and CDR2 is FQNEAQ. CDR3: CASSFQTSSRSTDTQYF. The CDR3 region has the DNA TGTGCCAGCAGCTTCCAGACTAGCAGTAGGAGCACAGATACGCAGTATTTT.

The DNA of the CDR3 is TGCGCCAGCAGCACGGCCCCGGGCGGCACTGAAGCTTTCTTT. Its protein product is CASSTAPGGTEAFF. V usage is TRBV5-1 and J usage is TRBJ1-1; D call uncertain. Trimming cost V 4 bases and J 4 bases, with 14 bases left between them. CDR1 is SGHRS, CDR2 YFSETQ, per germline. This CDR3 comprises 14 residues.

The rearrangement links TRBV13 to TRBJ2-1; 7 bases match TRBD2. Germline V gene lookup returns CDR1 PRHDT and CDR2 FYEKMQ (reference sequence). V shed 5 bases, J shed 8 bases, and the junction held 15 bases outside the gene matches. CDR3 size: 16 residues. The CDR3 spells CASSHSLAVKGYEQFF. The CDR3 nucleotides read TGTGCCAGCAGCCATTCCCTAGCGGTGAAGGGGTATGAGCAGTTCTTC.